This T cell receptor (beta chain) was identified in a study of T cell repertoires in cytomegalovirus infection. About the research overall: Public TCR beta signature analysis indicated the presence of both CMV infection and matching HLA type.

On this clonotype itself: One base away lies a much larger clone, so this may be a sequencing read error.

Using its own MiXCR run on the reads, TCRdb lists one record per CDR3 protein. The data contain approximately 500,000 distinct CDR3 sequences, approximately 15% of them singletons. The CDR3 loop spans 14 amino acids. Germline V gene lookup returns CDR1 MGHRA and CDR2 YSYEKL. The sequence came from a human donor in good health (CMV status not recorded). Some clones in this sample may be carry-over from other donors' samples. Sequencing was done on a sample of CD8+ T cells from PBMCs. The chain has TRBV4-1 and TRBJ1-1, with D possibly being TRBD1 (5 bases). CDR3 DNA sequence: TGCGCCGGCAGCCAAGATAGGGGTGACACTGAAGCTTTCTTT. Its translation: CAGSQDRGDTEAFF.